One sample yielded the 6 T cell receptor beta chains listed below, sequenced in a study of blood T cell repertoires in COVID-19. Assay used: immunoSEQ multiplex PCR; TCRdb lists only in-frame clones, some missing. The sample has 60,000 or so clones, under 85% seen once. Sequencing was performed on peripheral blood. These receptors were taken from a man aged 55 to 70 with acute or convalescent COVID-19.

The rearrangement uses TRBV28 and TRBJ1-5; possible D gene TRBD1, 6 bases. Trimming cost V 2 bases and J 5 bases, with 10 bases left between them. Germline loops: CDR1 MDHEN, CDR2 SYDVKM. The CDR3 extends over 14 amino acids. The CDR3 nucleotides read TGTGCCAGCAGTTTAAGGGGGTTCGATCAGCCCCAGCATTTT. Translating gives CASSLRGFDQPQHF.

This sequence joins TRBV7-2 and TRBJ2-1; no firm D call. This CDR3 comprises 14 residues. V gave up 5 bases and J gave up 2 bases, with 10 bases separating them. Germline V gene data show CDR1 as SGHTA and CDR2 as FQGNSA. CDR3 coding DNA: TGTGCCAGCAGCCCCGGTGAGGCCTACAATGAGCAGTTCTTC. Its protein is CASSPGEAYNEQFF.

The chain combines TRBV7-9 with TRBJ1-2; TRBD1 is a possible D gene (5 bases). The CDR3 length is 14 residues. V was trimmed by 2 bases and J by 6 bases, leaving 13 bases between them. Per the germline V gene, CDR1 is SEHNR and CDR2 is FQNEAQ (reference sequence). For the CDR3, the DNA is TGTGCCAGCAGCTTATCGGGGGGAGGAGATGGCTACACCTTC. Its translation: CASSLSGGGDGYTF. Filled out from reference TRBV7-9 and TRBJ1-2, the complete variable domain reads DTGVSQNPRHKITKRGQNVTFRCDPISEHNRLYWYRQTLGQGPEFLTYFQNEAQLEKSRLLSDRFSAERPKGSFSTLEIQRTEQGDSAMYLCASSLSGGGDGYTFGSGTRLTVV.

As concerns this clone: One end of the junction does not line up with germline, which may come from a read error. This chain links TRBV7-3 with TRBJ1-1; D perhaps matches TRBD1 (6 bases). This CDR3 has 14 residues. CDR1 is SGHTA, CDR2 FQGTGA, per germline. The CDR3 is CASSITGQNTEAFF. CDR3 nucleotide sequence: TGTGCCAGCAGCATAACGGGACAGAACACTGAAGCTTTCTTT.

J is TRBJ2-3 and V is TRBV24-1; D possibly corresponds to TRBD1 (6 bases). Germline V gene data show CDR1 as KGHDR and CDR2 as SFDVKD. V lost 3 bases, J lost 4 bases, and 13 bases lay in between. This CDR3 contains 15 residues. The CDR3 DNA reads as TGTGCCACCAGTGATCTTCAGACAGGTGCAGATACGCAGTATTTT. Encoded protein: CATSDLQTGADTQYF.

This clone was seen a handful of times. J is TRBJ1-4 and V is TRBV30, with 7 bases matching TRBD1. The CDR3 runs 16 residues. J was trimmed by 4 bases and V by 2 bases; bases with no gene match: 10. Germline lookup yields CDR1 GTSNPN and CDR2 SVGIG (reference sequence). The CDR3 reads CAWSSSPDRFNEKLFF. The CDR3, as DNA: TGTGCCTGGAGTTCATCACCGGACAGGTTTAATGAAAAACTGTTTTTT.